This entry lists 26 T cell receptor beta chains sequenced from one sample in a study of blood T cell repertoires in COVID-19. Clones were read by immunoSEQ multiplex PCR, and TCRdb kept only the in-frame ones, dropping some. The sample includes 110,000 to 150,000 clones, around 89% seen only once; the top ten take approximately 2.8%. Input material: peripheral blood. These TCRs come from an older woman with active COVID-19.

The genes are TRBV11-2 and TRBJ1-4; 10 bases fit TRBD1. Germline V gene lookup returns CDR1 SGHAT and CDR2 FQNNGV. V lost 5 bases to trimming and J lost 2 bases; unmatched junction nucleotides: 5. The CDR3 is made up of 16 amino acids. CDR3 coding DNA: TGTGCCAGCAGCACAGGGACAGGGGTGACTAATGAAAAACTGTTTTTT. It encodes CASSTGTGVTNEKLFF.

This clone was picked up a small number of times. J is TRBJ2-3 and V is TRBV18; a possible D gene is TRBD1 (5 bases). CDR1 is KGHSH, CDR2 LQKENI, per germline. This CDR3 comprises 13 residues. Trimming took 4 bases from V and 5 from J, leaving 10 bases between them. The CDR3 DNA is TGTGCCAGCTCACTATACCAGGGAGATACGCAGTATTTT. Translation gives CASSLYQGDTQYF.

This clone was observed a handful of times. The chain joins TRBV28 to TRBJ2-7; 9 bases align to TRBD1. Trimming removed 8 bases from V and 5 bases from J; junction bases left unmatched: 10. Germline assignment: CDR1 MDHEN and CDR2 SYDVKM. The CDR3 has 14 residues. The CDR3 reads CASYRPDRGHEQYF. DNA of the CDR3: TGTGCCAGCTACCGCCCGGACAGGGGACACGAGCAGTACTTC.

The chain combines TRBV18 with TRBJ1-3, with 7 bases matching TRBD1. Losses at the gene ends were 1 base for V and 1 base for J; bases not matched to a gene: 1. The CDR3 spans 15 residues. CDR1 and CDR2 from the germline V gene are KGHSH and LQKENI. CDR3 protein: CASSPQTGSGNTIYF. The CDR3 DNA sequence: TGTGCCAGCTCACCACAGACAGGGTCTGGAAACACCATATATTTT. Combining the CDR3 with reference TRBV18 and TRBJ1-3 gives the whole variable domain NAGVMQNPRHLVRRRGQEARLRCSPMKGHSHVYWYRQLPEEGLKFMVYLQKENIIDESGMPKERFSAEFPKEGPSILRIQQVVRGDSAAYFCASSPQTGSGNTIYFGEGSWLTVV.

The J gene is TRBJ2-3, the V gene TRBV19, with 13 nucleotides matching TRBD2. Germline trimming cut 6 bases from V and 2 bases from J; bases unmatched to any gene: 11. The CDR3 totals 18 residues. Per the germline V gene, CDR1 is LNHDA and CDR2 is SQIVND (reference sequence). The CDR3 DNA follows: TGTGCCAGTAGAAGCCCCTCGGGACTAGCGGGAAACACAGATACGCAGTATTTT. Protein: CASRSPSGLAGNTDTQYF. The complete variable domain, with remaining parts taken from reference TRBV19 and TRBJ2-3, reads DGGITQSPKYLFRKEGQNVTLSCEQNLNHDAMYWYRQDPGQGLRLIYYSQIVNDFQKGDIAEGYSVSREKKESFPLTVTSAQKNPTAFYLCASRSPSGLAGNTDTQYFGPGTRLTVL.

V and J are TRBV6-2 or TRBV6-3 and TRBJ2-2; 9 bases are shared with TRBD2. The CDR3 length is 16 residues. V lost 10 bases to trimming and J lost 0 bases; unmatched junction nucleotides: 9. The germline V gene encodes CDR1 MNHEY and CDR2 SVGEGT. CDR3: CATSWGLAPNTGELFF. Written as DNA, the CDR3 is TGTGCCACCAGCTGGGGACTAGCCCCGAACACCGGGGAGCTGTTTTTT.

The CDR3: CASQGAPNYGYTF. The CDR3 DNA is TGTGCCAGTCAGGGGGCCCCGAACTATGGCTACACCTTC. The rearrangement joins TRBV6-6 to TRBJ1-2; 8 positions agree with TRBD1. V was pared by 9 bases and J by 2 bases, with 5 bases of the junction left unmatched. The germline CDR1 and CDR2 sequences are MNHNY and SVGAGI (reference sequence). This CDR3 contains 13 residues.

The chain uses TRBV7-9 and TRBJ1-1; unclear D gene. Deletions cut 0 bases from V and 3 bases from J, with 11 bases between. CDR1 is SEHNR and CDR2 is FQNEAQ in the germline V gene (reference sequence). The CDR3 is 15 amino acids. CDR3 bases: TGTGCCAGCAGCTTAGCTGGTCCCCGGGACACTGAAGCTTTCTTT. Residues: CASSLAGPRDTEAFF. The variable domain in full, with the rest retrieved from reference TRBV7-9 and TRBJ1-1, is DTGVSQNPRHKITKRGQNVTFRCDPISEHNRLYWYRQTLGQGPEFLTYFQNEAQLEKSRLLSDRFSAERPKGSFSTLEIQRTEQGDSAMYLCASSLAGPRDTEAFFGQGTRLTVV.

In DNA, the CDR3 is TGTGCCAGCAGCTTAGGGCTCAGGGAAGCTTTCTTT. It is translated as CASSLGLREAFF. The chain carries TRBV7-9 and TRBJ1-1; D is unresolved. CDR3 size: 12 residues. The V end lost 1 base, the J end lost 8 bases, and 8 bases lay between the germline ends. Per germline, CDR1 SEHNR and CDR2 FQNEAQ (reference sequence).

This chain connects TRBV28 to TRBJ2-7, with a tentative D call TRBD2 (6 bases). Germline CDR1 is MDHEN and CDR2 is SYDVKM. This CDR3 has 15 amino acids. V lost 5 bases, J lost 0 bases, and 14 bases lay in between. CDR3 nucleotides: TGTGCCAGCAGTGTGGGGCGGGAACTCTCCTACGAGCAGTACTTC. It encodes CASSVGRELSYEQYF.

The rearrangement links TRBV28 to TRBJ2-3; D is undetermined. The CDR3 spans 16 residues. The V end was cut by 3 bases, the J end by 4 bases, with 17 bases between. CDR1 and CDR2 (germline): MDHEN, SYDVKM. The CDR3 protein is CASSFSLGVDADTQYF. In DNA, the CDR3 is TGTGCCAGCAGTTTCTCCCTTGGAGTCGACGCAGATACGCAGTATTTT.

The chain is built from TRBV2 and TRBJ1-6; weak D call: TRBD1 (6 bases). CDR1 SNHLY and CDR2 FYNNEI come from the germline V gene. This CDR3 comprises 16 residues. V was shortened by 4 bases and J by 0 bases, with 10 bases between the two germline ends. CDR3 in DNA: TGTGCCAGCAGTGCGCAGGGGATCTCCTATAATTCACCCCTCCACTTT. Its translation: CASSAQGISYNSPLHF.

In nucleotides, the CDR3 is TGTGCCAGCTCACCCCGGACAGGACAGCTCTCTGGAAACACCATATATTTT. Translated, it gives CASSPRTGQLSGNTIYF. V and J are TRBV18 and TRBJ1-3; 7 bases agree with TRBD1. The V segment lost 3 bases and the J segment 0 bases; nucleotides outside the gene matches: 8. Germline V gives CDR1 KGHSH, CDR2 LQKENI. The CDR3 loop spans 17 amino acids.

V usage is TRBV6-2 or TRBV6-3 and J usage is TRBJ2-2, with 14 bases aligning to TRBD2. The CDR3 has 17 residues. J lost 7 bases, V lost 4 bases, and 8 bases had no gene match. Germline CDR1 and CDR2: MNHEY and SVGEGT. The CDR3 coding sequence is TGTGCCAGCAGTTCTAGACTAGCGGGAGGGCCCGGCGGGGAGCTGTTTTTT. It codes for CASSSRLAGGPGGELFF.

This chain connects TRBV2 to TRBJ2-7; D ambiguous. With 4 bases removed from V and 3 bases from J, the gap between germline ends came to 7 bases. Germline V gene lookup returns CDR1 SNHLY and CDR2 FYNNEI. The CDR3 covers 12 residues. Here the CDR3 DNA reads TGTGCCAGCAGTGTCCTCGGCTACGAGCAGTACTTC. Residues: CASSVLGYEQYF.

The chain joins TRBV7-9 to TRBJ2-3, with D perhaps matching TRBD1 (6 bases). Germline lookup yields CDR1 SEHNR and CDR2 FQNEAQ (reference sequence). The V and J ends lost 5 bases and 3 bases respectively, with 18 bases between them. The CDR3 consists of 16 residues. CDR3 protein: CASSGSGVRATDTQYF. As DNA, the CDR3 is TGTGCCAGCAGCGGTTCAGGGGTCAGGGCGACAGATACGCAGTATTTT.

The J gene is TRBJ2-7, the V gene TRBV2; D uncertain. Trimming stripped 5 bases from V and 3 bases from J, with 8 bases between. Germline assignment: CDR1 SNHLY and CDR2 FYNNEI. CDR3 length: 12 residues. CDR3: CASSRSDYEQYF. CDR3 coding DNA: TGTGCCAGCAGTCGCAGCGACTACGAGCAGTACTTC.

By share, this clone ranks as medium-sized (0.01 to 0.1%). The rearrangement uses TRBV6-2 or TRBV6-3 and TRBJ2-2; 7 bases agree with TRBD2. Germline V gene data show CDR1 as MNHEY and CDR2 as SVGEGT. The CDR3 is 14 residues long. Unmatched junction bases numbered 4, after V lost 6 bases and J lost 3 bases. Here the CDR3 reads CASSMGGDTGELFF. In DNA form, the CDR3 reads TGTGCCAGCAGCATGGGGGGGGACACCGGGGAGCTGTTTTTT.

The chain recombines TRBV18 with TRBJ1-4; D might be TRBD1 (6 bases). The CDR3 is 15 amino acids. Germline-derived CDR1 and CDR2 are KGHSH and LQKENI. Trimming took off 5 bases at V and 4 bases at J, with 14 bases between the two ends. The CDR3 reads CASSTYRDNNEKLFF. CDR3 sequence (DNA): TGTGCCAGCTCAACTTACAGGGATAATAATGAAAAACTGTTTTTT.

The chain links TRBV6-5 to TRBJ1-6; TRBD1 agrees at 10 bases. This CDR3 is built from 14 residues. CDR1 is MNHEY and CDR2 is SVGAGI in the germline V gene. With 5 bases clipped from V and 9 bases from J, the junction kept 4 bases outside the gene matches. CDR3 in DNA: TGTGCCAGCAGTAGGGACAGGGGTGTTTCACCCCTCCACTTT. It is translated as CASSRDRGVSPLHF.

The rearrangement links TRBV10-3 to TRBJ2-7; no definite D call. CDR3 length: 15 amino acids. Germline V gene data show CDR1 as ENHRY and CDR2 as SYGVKD. The germline V and J ends were trimmed by 3 bases and 0 bases, with 12 bases remaining between them. The CDR3 DNA follows: TGTGCCATCAGTGATCGGGTAGGATCCTCCTACGAGCAGTACTTC. This encodes CAISDRVGSSYEQYF.

V and J are TRBV19 and TRBJ1-2; the match to TRBD1 covers 8 bases. Trimming removed 8 bases from V and 6 bases from J; junction bases left unmatched: 14. This CDR3 comprises 15 residues. CDR1 LNHDA and CDR2 SQIVND come from the germline V gene (reference sequence). The CDR3 nucleotides are TGTGCCAGTTCGATCCGGACAGGGACAATTAATGGCTACACCTTC. Amino acids: CASSIRTGTINGYTF.

This chain uses TRBV5-1 with TRBJ2-3, with D unclear. The germline V gene has CDR1 SGHRS and CDR2 YFSETQ. The length of the CDR3 is 15 residues. V lost 0 bases and J lost 2, with 10 bases in between. The CDR3 bases are TGCGCCAGCAGCTTGGGGGCCTCAAACACAGATACGCAGTATTTT. The encoded protein is CASSLGASNTDTQYF.

Details on this clone: Other nucleotide sequences from this sample produce the same CDR3. This rearrangement joins TRBV19 to TRBJ2-1; D might be TRBD2 (6 bases). Trimming removed 6 bases at V and 10 bases at J, with 16 bases between. Per the germline V gene, CDR1 is LNHDA and CDR2 is SQIVND (reference sequence). The CDR3 runs 13 residues. CDR3 region: CASRRDGGGEQFF. The CDR3 nucleotides are TGTGCCAGTAGAAGGGATGGCGGAGGGGAGCAGTTCTTC.

Regarding this clone: This specimen includes other DNA sequences encoding the same CDR3. The chain employs TRBV6-5 and TRBJ2-1; D gene uncertain. CDR1 and CDR2 from the germline V gene are MNHEY and SVGAGI. There are 11 residues in the CDR3. Trimming removed 2 bases from V and 6 bases from J, with 2 bases in between. CDR3 nucleotides: TGTGCCAGCAGTTACCTCAATGAGCAGTTCTTC. Amino acids: CASSYLNEQFF.

The V and J genes are TRBV7-9 and TRBJ2-7, with D hard to call. The CDR3 loop spans 17 amino acids. The V gene lost 4 bases and the J gene lost 1 base, with 20 bases spanning the gap. Germline V gene sequence: CDR1 SEHNR, CDR2 FQNEAQ (reference sequence). Written as DNA, the CDR3 is TGTGCCAGCAGCTCGAATGTTCTCCCCCGGCGGTCCTACGAGCAGTACTTC. This encodes CASSSNVLPRRSYEQYF.